The clone carrying this T cell receptor beta chain was seen repeatedly, ten times or more. This record belongs to a study of human T cells and chemical hapten exposure. Time point meaning: pre-sensitization, week 0. Treatment defined: therapeutic diphenylcyclopropenone sensitization with weekly scalp DPC. MiXCR, run by TCRdb on the RACE reads, gives a single entry per CDR3 protein. The sample lists 35,000 to 50,000 distinct CDR3 sequences; roughly a tenth were seen once. The receptor was derived from a man aged 30 to 45 with alopecia areata. Some clones in this sample may be carry-over from other donors' samples. Sequencing was performed on whole blood, taken in connection with sensitization to the hapten diphenylcyclopropenone (DPC).

DNA of the CDR3: TGTGCCAGTACAGGGGCACGCCATGAAGCTTTCTTT. It yields the protein CASTGARHEAFF. The genes are TRBV19 and TRBJ1-1, with D perhaps TRBD1 (6 bases). The length of the CDR3 is 12 residues. V gave up 7 bases and J gave up 7 bases, with 13 bases separating them. Germline V lookup: CDR1 LNHDA, CDR2 SQIVND (reference sequence).